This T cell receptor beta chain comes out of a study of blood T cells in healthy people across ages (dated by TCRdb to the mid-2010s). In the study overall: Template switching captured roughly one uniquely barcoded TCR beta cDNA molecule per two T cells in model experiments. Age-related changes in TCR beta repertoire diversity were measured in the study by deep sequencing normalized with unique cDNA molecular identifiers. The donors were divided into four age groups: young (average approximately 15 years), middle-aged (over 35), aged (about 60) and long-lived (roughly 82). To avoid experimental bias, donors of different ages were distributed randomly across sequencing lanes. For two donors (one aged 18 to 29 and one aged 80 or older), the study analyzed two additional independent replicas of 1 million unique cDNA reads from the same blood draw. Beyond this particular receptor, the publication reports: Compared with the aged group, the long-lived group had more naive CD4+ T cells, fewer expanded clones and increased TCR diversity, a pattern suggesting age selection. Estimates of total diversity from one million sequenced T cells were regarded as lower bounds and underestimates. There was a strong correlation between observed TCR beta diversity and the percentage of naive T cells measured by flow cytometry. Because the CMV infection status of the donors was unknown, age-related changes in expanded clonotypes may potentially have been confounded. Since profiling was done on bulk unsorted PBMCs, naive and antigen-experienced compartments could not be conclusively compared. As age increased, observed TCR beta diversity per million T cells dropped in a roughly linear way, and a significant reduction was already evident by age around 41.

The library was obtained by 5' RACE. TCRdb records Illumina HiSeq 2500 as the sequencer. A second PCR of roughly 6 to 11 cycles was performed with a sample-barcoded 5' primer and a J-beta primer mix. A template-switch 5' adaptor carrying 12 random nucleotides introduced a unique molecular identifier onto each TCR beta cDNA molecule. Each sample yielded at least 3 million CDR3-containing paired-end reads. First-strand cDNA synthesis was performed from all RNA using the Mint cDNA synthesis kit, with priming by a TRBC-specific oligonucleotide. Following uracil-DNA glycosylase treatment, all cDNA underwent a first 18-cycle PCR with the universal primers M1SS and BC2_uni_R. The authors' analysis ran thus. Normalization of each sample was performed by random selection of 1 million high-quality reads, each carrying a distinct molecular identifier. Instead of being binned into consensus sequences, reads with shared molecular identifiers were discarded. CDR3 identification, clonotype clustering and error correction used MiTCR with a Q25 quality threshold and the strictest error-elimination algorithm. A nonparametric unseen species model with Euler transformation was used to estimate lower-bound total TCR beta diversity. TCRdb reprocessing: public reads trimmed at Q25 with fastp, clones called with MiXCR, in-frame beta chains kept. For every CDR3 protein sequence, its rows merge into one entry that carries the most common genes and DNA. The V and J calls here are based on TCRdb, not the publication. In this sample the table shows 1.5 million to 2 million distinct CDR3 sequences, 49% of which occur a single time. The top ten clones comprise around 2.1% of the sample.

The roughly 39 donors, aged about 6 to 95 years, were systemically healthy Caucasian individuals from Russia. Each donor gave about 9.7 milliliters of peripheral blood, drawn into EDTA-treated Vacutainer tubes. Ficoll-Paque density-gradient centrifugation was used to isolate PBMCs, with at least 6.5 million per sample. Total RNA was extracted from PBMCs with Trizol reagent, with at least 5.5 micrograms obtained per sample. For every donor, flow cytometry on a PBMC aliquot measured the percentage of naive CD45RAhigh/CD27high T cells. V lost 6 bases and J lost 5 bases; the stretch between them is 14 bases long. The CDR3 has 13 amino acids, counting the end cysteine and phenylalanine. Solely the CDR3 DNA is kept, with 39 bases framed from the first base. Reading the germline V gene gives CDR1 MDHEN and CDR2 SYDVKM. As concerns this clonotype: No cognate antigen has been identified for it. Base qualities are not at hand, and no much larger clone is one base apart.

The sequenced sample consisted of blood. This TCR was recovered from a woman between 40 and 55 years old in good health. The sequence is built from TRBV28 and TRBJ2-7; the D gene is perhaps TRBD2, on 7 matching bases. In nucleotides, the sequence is TGTGCCAGCAGCTCCGGGGGGCCAAACGAGCAGTACTTC. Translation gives CASSSGGPNEQYF.